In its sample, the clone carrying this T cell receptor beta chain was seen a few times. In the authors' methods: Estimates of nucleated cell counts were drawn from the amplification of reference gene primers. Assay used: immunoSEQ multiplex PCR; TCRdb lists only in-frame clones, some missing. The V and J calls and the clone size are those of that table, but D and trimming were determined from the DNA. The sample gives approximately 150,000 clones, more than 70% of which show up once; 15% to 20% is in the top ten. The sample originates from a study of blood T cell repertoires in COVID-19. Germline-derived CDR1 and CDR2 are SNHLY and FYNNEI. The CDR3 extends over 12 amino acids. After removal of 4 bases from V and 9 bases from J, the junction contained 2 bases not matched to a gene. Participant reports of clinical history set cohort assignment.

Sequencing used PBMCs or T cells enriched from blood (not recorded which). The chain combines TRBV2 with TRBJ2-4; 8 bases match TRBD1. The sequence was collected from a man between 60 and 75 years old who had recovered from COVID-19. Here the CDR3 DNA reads TGTGCCAGCAGTGGACAGGGGAGCATTCAGTACTTC. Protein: CASSGQGSIQYF. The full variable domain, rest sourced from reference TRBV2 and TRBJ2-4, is EPEVTQTPSHQVTQMGQEVILRCVPISNHLYFYWYRQILGQKVEFLVSFYNNEISEKSEIFDDQFSVERPDGSNFTLKIRSTKLEDSAMYFCASSGQGSIQYFGAGTRLSVL.